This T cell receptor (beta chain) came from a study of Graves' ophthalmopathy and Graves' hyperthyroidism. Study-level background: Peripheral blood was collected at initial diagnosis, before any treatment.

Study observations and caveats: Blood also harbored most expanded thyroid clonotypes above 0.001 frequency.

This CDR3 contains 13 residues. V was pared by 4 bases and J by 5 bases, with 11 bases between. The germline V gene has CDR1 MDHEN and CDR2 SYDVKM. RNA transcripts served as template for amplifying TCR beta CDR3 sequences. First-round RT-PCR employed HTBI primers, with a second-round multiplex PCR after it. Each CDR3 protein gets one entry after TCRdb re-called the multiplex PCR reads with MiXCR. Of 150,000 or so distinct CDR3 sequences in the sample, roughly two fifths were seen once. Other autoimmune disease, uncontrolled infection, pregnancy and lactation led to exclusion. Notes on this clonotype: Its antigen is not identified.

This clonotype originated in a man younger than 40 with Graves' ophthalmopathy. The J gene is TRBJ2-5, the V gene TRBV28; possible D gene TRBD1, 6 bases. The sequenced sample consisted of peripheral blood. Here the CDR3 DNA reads TGTGCCAGCAGTTACAGGGAAGCGGAGACCCAGTACTTC. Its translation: CASSYREAETQYF.